These 12 T cell receptor beta chains share one sample of origin, sequenced in a study of T cells after yellow fever vaccination. Each CDR3 protein gets one entry after TCRdb re-called the 5' RACE reads with MiXCR. This repertoire shows about 320,000 distinct CDR3 sequences, around 4.4% found once; its top ten account for less than 20%. The sample in question was PBMCs, obtained 15 days after the yellow fever booster vaccination. These receptors were collected from a man between 18 and 35 years old who received the YFV17D yellow fever vaccine.

This clonotype was seen a few times. This rearrangement joins TRBV7-2 to TRBJ2-1; the D gene is possibly TRBD1 (5 bases). CDR1 and CDR2 from the germline V gene are SGHTA and FQGNSA. This CDR3 has 14 residues. V lost 2 bases and J lost 8, with 13 bases in between. CDR3 sequence reads: CASSLQGDLDEQFF. The DNA of the CDR3 is TGTGCCAGCAGCTTACAAGGGGATCTCGATGAGCAGTTCTTC.

A few counts support this clonotype. The V and J genes are TRBV2 and TRBJ2-7; 9 bases are shared with TRBD2. The CDR3 is 13 amino acids. V trimming: 7 bases; J trimming: 3 bases; junction bases outside the gene matches: 4. CDR1 is SNHLY and CDR2 is FYNNEI in the germline V gene. The CDR3 DNA reads TGTGCCAGCACGTTTAGCGGGGGCTACGAGCAGTACTTC. It encodes CASTFSGGYEQYF.

The sample holds a few counts of this clonotype. In DNA, the CDR3 is TGCAGTGCCCCTGGGACAGTTTCCTACGAGCAGTACTTC. Protein product: CSAPGTVSYEQYF. This rearrangement joins TRBV20-1 to TRBJ2-7; 7 bases align to TRBD1. The ends lost 6 bases at V and 1 base at J; junction bases unmatched: 6. The germline gives CDR1 DFQATT, CDR2 SNEGSKA (reference sequence). The CDR3 covers 13 residues.

This clonotype was recorded at least ten times. The V and J genes are TRBV12-3 or TRBV12-4 and TRBJ1-6; 8 bases match TRBD1. CDR3 length equals 14 residues. V lost 6 bases and J lost 7; bases outside the gene matches: 5. In DNA form, the CDR3 reads TGTGCCAGCAGCATGGGACAGGCAAATTCACCCCTCCACTTT. Its protein is CASSMGQANSPLHF.

V gene TRBV29-1 combines with J gene TRBJ2-5; 7 bases fit TRBD2. V lost 7 bases to trimming and J lost 5 bases; unmatched junction nucleotides: 13. Germline values: CDR1 SQVTM, CDR2 ANQGSEA. CDR3 length: 14 residues. CDR3: CSADSTSSWETQYF. In DNA form, the CDR3 reads TGCAGCGCCGACTCGACTAGCTCGTGGGAGACCCAGTACTTC.

There are many counts of this clonotype. The chain recombines TRBV5-1 with TRBJ1-1; the D is unclear. Germline values: CDR1 SGHRS, CDR2 YFSETQ. Trimming cost V 4 bases and J 0 bases, with 16 bases left between them. The CDR3 is 16 residues long. The CDR3 region is CASSNRSWAVNTEAFF. CDR3 DNA: TGCGCCAGCAGCAATCGTAGTTGGGCGGTGAACACTGAAGCTTTCTTT.

The chain couples TRBV20-1 to TRBJ2-1; tentative D call: TRBD2 (7 bases). From germline, CDR1 is DFQATT and CDR2 SNEGSKA (reference sequence). Trimming shortened V by 2 bases and J by 9 bases, and 17 bases separated the two germline ends. This CDR3 is 14 amino acids long. CDR3 sequence: CSARPGGPVGEQFF. In DNA form, the CDR3 reads TGCAGTGCTAGACCCGGGGGGCCGGTCGGTGAGCAGTTCTTC.

The chain combines TRBV11-2 with TRBJ1-2; D is possibly TRBD1 (5 bases). Germline V gene lookup returns CDR1 SGHAT and CDR2 FQNNGV. This CDR3 spans 14 amino acids. The V end lost 1 base, the J end lost 3 bases, and 9 bases lay between the germline ends. CDR3 sequence: CASSLGGVYYGYTF. CDR3 nucleotide sequence: TGTGCCAGCAGCTTAGGAGGGGTCTACTATGGCTACACCTTC.

This clonotype was counted at least ten times. J is TRBJ2-4 and V is TRBV4-2; the D is unclear. Per the germline V gene, CDR1 is LGHNA and CDR2 is YNFKEQ. The V end was cut by 1 base, the J end by 4 bases, with 8 bases between. CDR3 size: 14 residues. The CDR3 sequence: CASSQGIGKNIQYF. The CDR3 nucleotides read TGTGCCAGCAGCCAAGGTATAGGGAAAAACATTCAGTACTTC.

This sequence joins TRBV6-5 and TRBJ2-5; D is perhaps TRBD1 (6 bases). Trimming removed 5 bases at V and 1 base at J, with 14 bases between. In germline, CDR1 is MNHEY, CDR2 SVGAGI. CDR3 length equals 15 residues. CDR3 region: CASSPSGTLQETQYF. For the CDR3, the DNA is TGTGCCAGCAGTCCTAGTGGGACACTCCAAGAGACCCAGTACTTC.

This clonotype was counted only a few times. This CDR3 reads CASSLTHTKYGYTF. The CDR3 DNA is TGTGCCAGCAGCCTGACACATACCAAATATGGCTACACCTTC. The V and J genes are TRBV7-9 and TRBJ1-2; D remains ambiguous. Germline V gene lookup returns CDR1 SEHNR and CDR2 FQNEAQ (reference sequence). CDR3 length: 14 residues. V was trimmed by 5 bases and J by 5 bases, leaving 15 bases between them.

This clonotype was observed a handful of times. V gene TRBV10-3 combines with J gene TRBJ1-1; 7 nucleotides align to TRBD1. This CDR3 has 13 residues. J was trimmed by 3 bases and V by 7 bases; bases with no gene match: 5. Germline CDR1 is ENHRY and CDR2 is SYGVKD. CDR3 bases: TGTGCCATCACCCCCGACAGGGACACTGAAGCTTTCTTT. It translates to CAITPDRDTEAFF.